The TCR beta chain under discussion was sequenced for a study of control samples from healthy donors and cancer patients. The data were produced by immunoSEQ multiplex PCR, yet TCRdb's version contains in-frame clones alone and is incomplete. The sample contains some 74,000 clones, roughly 88% of which appear only once. This clone was observed a single time. V gave up 7 bases and J gave up 6 bases; unmatched junction bases: 9. Germline CDR1 is SGHVS and CDR2 is FNYEAQ. This CDR3 spans 14 amino acids. Material: blood. The chain recombines TRBV7-6 with TRBJ2-7; 10 bases are a match to TRBD1. The receptor was derived from a woman aged 45 to 65 in good health. The CDR3 sequence is CASIRGQGMAEQYF. The CDR3 DNA is TGTGCCAGCATTAGGGGACAGGGGATGGCCGAGCAGTACTTC.